This entry lists 10 T cell receptor beta chains sequenced from one sample in a study of HIV-infected children after antiretroviral therapy interruption. RNA-based 3' RACE libraries used unique molecular identifiers. TCRdb reprocessed the 3' RACE reads via MiXCR and lists one record per CDR3 protein. The sample lists about 50,000 distinct CDR3 sequences, around 4.7% seen once, with roughly 0.7% in the top ten. Treatment of the sample: PENTA 11 planned treatment interruption arm or continuous ART arm. The input for sequencing was CD45RA+ CD4+ T cells from PBMCs, pooled from several time points, taken from a donor given antiretroviral therapy, either interrupted or continuous. Subset described: naive CD4+ CD45RA+ CD45RO- T cells. These receptors were collected from a pool of human donors with HIV.

This clonotype appeared a few times. J is TRBJ2-7 and V is TRBV18; D possibly corresponds to TRBD1 (5 bases). V was clipped by 0 bases and J by 5 bases, with 11 bases between them. Germline CDR1 reads KGHSH; CDR2 reads LQKENI. There are 14 residues in the CDR3. CDR3 sequence (DNA): TGTGCCAGCTCACCACCGGGCAGGGTGAACGAGCAGTACTTC. As protein: CASSPPGRVNEQYF.

This clonotype was counted at least ten times. The chain employs TRBV30 and TRBJ2-2, with D hard to call. From germline, CDR1 is GTSNPN and CDR2 SVGIG (reference sequence). This CDR3 region has 14 residues. The V and J ends lost 0 bases and 4 bases respectively, with 9 bases between them. The CDR3 here is CAWSVGEATGELFF. In DNA form, the CDR3 reads TGTGCCTGGAGTGTAGGAGAGGCCACCGGGGAGCTGTTTTTT.

This clonotype is classed as medium-sized. The chain combines TRBV7-6 with TRBJ2-1; 10 bases are shared with TRBD2. The CDR3 consists of 14 residues. The J segment lost 12 bases and the V segment lost 0 bases, leaving 5 bases of the junction unmatched. The germline CDR1 and CDR2 sequences are SGHVS and FNYEAQ. CDR3 sequence (DNA): TGTGCCAGCAGCTTAGCCCAGCGGGGGGGCCGGCAGTTCTTC. As protein: CASSLAQRGGRQFF.

This clonotype was found a few times. V usage is TRBV3-1 and J usage is TRBJ2-1; D assignment may be TRBD1 or TRBD2 (5 bases each). The V end lost 3 bases, the J end lost 14 bases, and 14 bases lay between the germline ends. Per germline, CDR1 LGHDT and CDR2 YNNKEL (reference sequence). The CDR3 is 12 amino acids. The CDR3 sequence: CASSQDGTREFF. The CDR3 nucleotides are TGTGCCAGCAGCCAGGACGGGACGAGGGAGTTCTTC.

This clonotype has a count of ten or more. The CDR3 nucleotides are TGTGCCAGCAGTTTAGATTCATGGGGGGCCCATCAGCCCCAGCATTTT. Translation gives CASSLDSWGAHQPQHF. V is TRBV12-3 or TRBV12-4 and J is TRBJ1-5; D might be TRBD1 (6 bases). This CDR3 contains 16 residues. The V gene lost 1 base and the J gene lost 5 bases, with 15 bases spanning the gap.

This clonotype occurred a few times. The genes are TRBV12-3 or TRBV12-4 and TRBJ2-2; D not resolved. CDR3 size: 12 residues. The V end lost 9 bases, the J end lost 11 bases, and 16 bases lay between the germline ends. This CDR3 is CARILPYRELFF. In nucleotides, the CDR3 is TGTGCCAGGATTCTTCCGTACCGAGAGCTGTTTTTT.

This clonotype has a count of ten or more. This chain links TRBV10-3 with TRBJ1-2; no definite D call. CDR1 ENHRY and CDR2 SYGVKD come from the germline V gene. V was shortened by 4 bases and J by 7 bases, with 10 bases between the two germline ends. The CDR3 consists of 12 residues. CDR3 sequence reads: CAISVEGSGYTF. The CDR3 DNA follows: TGTGCCATCAGTGTCGAAGGCTCTGGCTACACCTTC.

The CDR3 sequence: CASSSSEGPYEQYF. The DNA for the CDR3 is TGTGCCAGTAGTTCGTCAGAAGGGCCCTACGAGCAGTACTTC. The rearrangement uses TRBV19 and TRBJ2-7; D remains unclear. The CDR3 is made up of 14 amino acids. V lost 5 bases to trimming and J lost 2 bases, with 13 bases between them. Germline CDR1 LNHDA, CDR2 SQIVND (reference sequence). Drawing the rest from reference TRBV19 and TRBJ2-7, the complete variable domain is DGGITQSPKYLFRKEGQNVTLSCEQNLNHDAMYWYRQDPGQGLRLIYYSQIVNDFQKGDIAEGYSVSREKKESFPLTVTSAQKNPTAFYLCASSSSEGPYEQYFGPGTRLTVT.

This clonotype was recorded at least ten times. The gene calls are TRBV2 and TRBJ2-2; weak D call: TRBD1 (5 bases). Germline CDR1 and CDR2: SNHLY and FYNNEI. The CDR3 is made up of 13 amino acids. V lost 6 bases and J lost 5, with 10 bases in between. The DNA of the CDR3 is TGTGCCAGCAGCCAAAGGGGAACCGGGGAGCTGTTTTTT. Protein: CASSQRGTGELFF.

This clonotype showed up many times. The chain carries TRBV28 and TRBJ2-3; D could derive from TRBD1 or TRBD2 (5 bases each). The germline gives CDR1 MDHEN, CDR2 SYDVKM. V was cut by 5 bases and J by 0 bases, with 18 bases left in between. The CDR3 is made up of 17 amino acids. The CDR3 is CASSRVGALLSTDTQYF. The CDR3 DNA is TGTGCCAGCAGTAGGGTCGGGGCCCTTTTGAGCACAGATACGCAGTATTTT.